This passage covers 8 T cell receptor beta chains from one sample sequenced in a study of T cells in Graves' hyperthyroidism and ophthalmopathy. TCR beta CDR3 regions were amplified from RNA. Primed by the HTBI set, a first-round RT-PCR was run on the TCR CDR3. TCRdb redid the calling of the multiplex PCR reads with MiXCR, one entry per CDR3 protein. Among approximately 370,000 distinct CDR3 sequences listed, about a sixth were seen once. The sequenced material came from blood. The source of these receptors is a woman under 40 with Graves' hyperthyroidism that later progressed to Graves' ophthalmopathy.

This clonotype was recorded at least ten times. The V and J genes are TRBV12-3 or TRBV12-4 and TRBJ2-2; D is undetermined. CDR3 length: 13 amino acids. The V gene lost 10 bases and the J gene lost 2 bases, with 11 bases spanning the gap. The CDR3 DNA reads TGTGCCATTCCGGCACCCAACACCGGGGAGCTGTTTTTT. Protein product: CAIPAPNTGELFF.

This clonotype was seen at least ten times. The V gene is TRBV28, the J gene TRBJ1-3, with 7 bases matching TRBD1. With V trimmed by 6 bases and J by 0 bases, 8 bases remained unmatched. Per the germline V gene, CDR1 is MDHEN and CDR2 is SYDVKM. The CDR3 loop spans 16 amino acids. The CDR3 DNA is TGTGCCAGCAGGGGAGACAGGGAGCACTCTGGAAACACCATATATTTT. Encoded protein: CASRGDREHSGNTIYF.

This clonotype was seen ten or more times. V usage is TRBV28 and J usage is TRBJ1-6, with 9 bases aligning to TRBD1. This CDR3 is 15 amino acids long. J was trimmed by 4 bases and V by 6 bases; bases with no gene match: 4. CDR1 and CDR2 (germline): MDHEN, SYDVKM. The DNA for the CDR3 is TGTGCCAGCAGCTTTGGGACAGGGTATAATTCACCCCTCCACTTT. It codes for CASSFGTGYNSPLHF.

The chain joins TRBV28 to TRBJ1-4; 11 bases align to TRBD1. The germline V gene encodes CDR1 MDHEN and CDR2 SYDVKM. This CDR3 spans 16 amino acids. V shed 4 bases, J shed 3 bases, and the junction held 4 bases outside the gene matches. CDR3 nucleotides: TGTGCCAGCAGTTCTGTGGGACAGGGGGCTAATGAAAAACTGTTTTTT. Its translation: CASSSVGQGANEKLFF.

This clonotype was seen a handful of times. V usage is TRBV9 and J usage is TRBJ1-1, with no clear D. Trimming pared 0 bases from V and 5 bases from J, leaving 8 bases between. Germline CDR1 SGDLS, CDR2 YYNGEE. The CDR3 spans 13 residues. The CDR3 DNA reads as TGTGCCAGCAGCGTAGCAGGCAGGACTGAAGCTTTCTTT. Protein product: CASSVAGRTEAFF.

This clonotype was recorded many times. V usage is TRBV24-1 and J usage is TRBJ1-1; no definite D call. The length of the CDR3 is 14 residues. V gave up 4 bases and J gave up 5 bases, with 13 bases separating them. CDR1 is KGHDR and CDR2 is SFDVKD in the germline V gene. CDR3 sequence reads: CATSESGGGTEAFF. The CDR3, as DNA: TGTGCCACCAGTGAATCAGGCGGCGGGACTGAAGCTTTCTTT.

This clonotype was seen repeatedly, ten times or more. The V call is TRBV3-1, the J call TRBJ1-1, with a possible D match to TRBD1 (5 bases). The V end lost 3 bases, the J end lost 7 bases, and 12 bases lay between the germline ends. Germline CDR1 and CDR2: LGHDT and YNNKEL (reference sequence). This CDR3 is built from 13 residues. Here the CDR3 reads CASSQRGENEAFF. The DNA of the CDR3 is TGTGCCAGCAGCCAGAGGGGAGAAAATGAAGCTTTCTTT.

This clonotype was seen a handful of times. The CDR3 DNA follows: TGTGCCAGCAGCCCGCCCTTGCGCGGGGACACCGGGGAGCTGTTTTTT. Translating gives CASSPPLRGDTGELFF. The chain carries TRBV7-9 and TRBJ2-2; maybe TRBD2 (6 bases). The V gene's germline CDR1 is SEHNR and CDR2 FQNEAQ (reference sequence). CDR3 length: 16 residues. V shed 5 bases and J shed 3 bases, with 16 bases lying between them.